One and the same sample provided the 26 T cell receptor beta chains below, sequenced in a study of Graves' ophthalmopathy and Graves' hyperthyroidism. Researchers took RNA transcripts and amplified TCR beta CDR3 regions from them. First-round RT-PCR used HTBI primers; second-round multiplex PCR followed. One entry per CDR3 protein results from TCRdb running MiXCR on the multiplex PCR reads. The sample shows just over 600,000 distinct CDR3 sequences, 20% to 25% of them seen only once. Sequencing used peripheral blood. The origin of the receptors is a woman younger than 30 with stable Graves' hyperthyroidism. Some clones in this sample may be carry-over from other donors' samples.

This clonotype was found many times. The rearrangement links TRBV10-3 to TRBJ1-5, with D perhaps TRBD1 (5 bases). This CDR3 comprises 13 residues. The V end lost 11 bases, the J end lost 3 bases, and 14 bases lay between the germline ends. Per germline, CDR1 ENHRY and CDR2 SYGVKD. The CDR3 DNA follows: TGTGCCGCCACCCGGGGGAACAATCAGCCCCAGCATTTT. As protein: CAATRGNNQPQHF.

This rearrangement joins TRBV6-1 to TRBJ2-4; 8 bases agree with TRBD1. This CDR3 has 15 residues. Germline CDR1 MNHNS, CDR2 SASEGT. The trim removed 6 bases at V and 3 bases at J, leaving 7 bases unmatched. The CDR3, as DNA: TGTGCCAGCAGCGCAGGGGGCGCGGACAAAAACATTCAGTACTTC. Protein sequence: CASSAGGADKNIQYF.

This clonotype was recorded many times. The chain recombines TRBV28 with TRBJ2-5; 8 nucleotides line up with TRBD1. Germline V gene lookup returns CDR1 MDHEN and CDR2 SYDVKM. This CDR3 contains 16 residues. After removal of 3 bases from V and 7 bases from J, the junction contained 13 bases not matched to a gene. This chain's CDR3 is CASSLLDRAQAGTQYF. CDR3 coding DNA: TGTGCCAGCAGTTTGTTGGACAGGGCGCAAGCCGGGACCCAGTACTTC. Full variable domain (outside the CDR3, taken from reference TRBV28 and TRBJ2-5): DVKVTQSSRYLVKRTGEKVFLECVQDMDHENMFWYRQDPGLGLRLIYFSYDVKMKEKGDIPEGYSVSREKKERFSLILESASTNQTSMYLCASSLLDRAQAGTQYFGPGTRLLVL.

This clonotype was seen many times. This CDR3 is CASDVGTVPPEAFF. CDR3 in DNA: TGTGCCAGCGACGTCGGGACAGTCCCCCCTGAAGCTTTCTTT. The rearrangement links TRBV19 to TRBJ1-1; 7 nucleotides agree with TRBD1. In germline, CDR1 is LNHDA, CDR2 SQIVND (reference sequence). Losses at the gene ends were 9 bases for V and 6 bases for J; bases not matched to a gene: 13. This CDR3 is built from 14 residues.

V and J are TRBV24-1 and TRBJ1-1, with D hard to call. The CDR3 is 13 residues long. V lost 4 bases, J lost 2 bases, and 7 bases lay in between. CDR1 and CDR2 (germline): KGHDR, SFDVKD. CDR3 amino acids: CATSEPGNTEAFF. CDR3 nucleotides: TGTGCCACCAGTGAGCCGGGAAACACTGAAGCTTTCTTT.

This clonotype occurred a few times. V usage is TRBV11-2 and J usage is TRBJ1-6, with D hard to call. Trimming took off 0 bases at V and 2 bases at J, with 8 bases between the two ends. The germline gives CDR1 SGHAT, CDR2 FQNNGV. The CDR3 is 16 amino acids. The CDR3 here is CASSLEREAYNSPLHF. The DNA for the CDR3 is TGTGCCAGCAGCTTAGAGAGGGAGGCCTATAATTCACCCCTCCACTTT.

The chain couples TRBV2 to TRBJ2-4; D may be TRBD2 (6 bases). The germline CDR1 and CDR2 sequences are SNHLY and FYNNEI. The V end lost 4 bases, the J end lost 14 bases, and 12 bases lay between the germline ends. CDR3 size: 11 residues. The CDR3 loop is CASSATGLEYF. In DNA form, the CDR3 reads TGTGCCAGCAGTGCGACGGGACTGGAGTACTTC.

This clonotype was found many times. V gene TRBV15 combines with J gene TRBJ1-1, with TRBD1 identical over 9 bases. The CDR3 has 13 residues. Germline values: CDR1 LNHNV, CDR2 YYDKDF (reference sequence). The ends lost 9 bases at V and 11 bases at J; junction bases unmatched: 13. The CDR3 nucleotides read TGTGCCACGAAGCAGGGACAGGGATTCGCGGCTTTCTTT. It translates to CATKQGQGFAAFF.

The table lists this clonotype with a few counts. Possible read error: a much larger clone is one base away. This rearrangement joins TRBV11-2 to TRBJ2-2; D perhaps matches TRBD2 (6 bases). The CDR3 has 14 amino acids. Trimming took off 4 bases at V and 7 bases at J, with 13 bases between the two ends. Germline values: CDR1 SGHAT, CDR2 FQNNGV. CDR3 in amino acids: CASSYSGEVGELFF. CDR3 nucleotides: TGTGCCAGCAGCTACTCGGGGGAGGTCGGGGAGCTGTTTTTT.

J is TRBJ1-1 and V is TRBV7-8; a possible D gene is TRBD1 (5 bases). Germline assignment: CDR1 SGHVS and CDR2 FQNEAQ. V was trimmed by 7 bases and J by 0 bases, leaving 15 bases between them. This CDR3 comprises 15 residues. The CDR3 reads CASKNDRLMNTEAFF. CDR3 coding DNA: TGTGCCAGCAAAAACGACAGACTGATGAACACTGAAGCTTTCTTT.

This clonotype came up many times. This chain uses TRBV6-2 or TRBV6-3 with TRBJ2-7; 7 positions match TRBD2. J gave up 7 bases and V 0 bases, and 9 bases lay outside the gene matches. The germline gives CDR1 MNHEY, CDR2 SVGEGT. The CDR3 loop spans 15 amino acids. The CDR3 protein is CASSYSPSGKGEQYF. The DNA of the CDR3 is TGTGCCAGCAGTTACTCACCTAGCGGAAAGGGTGAGCAGTACTTC.

This clonotype showed up many times. The V gene is TRBV6-2 or TRBV6-3, the J gene TRBJ2-7, with 7 positions matching TRBD1. CDR1 MNHEY and CDR2 SVGEGT come from the germline V gene. After removal of 4 bases from V and 1 base from J, the junction contained 7 bases not matched to a gene. This CDR3 has 15 residues. The CDR3: CASSFMDRMSYEQYF. Written as DNA, the CDR3 is TGTGCCAGCAGTTTCATGGACAGGATGTCCTACGAGCAGTACTTC.

There are a few counts of this clonotype. This chain connects TRBV3-1 to TRBJ2-5; no reliable D call. This CDR3 is 17 amino acids long. Germline V gene lookup returns CDR1 LGHDT and CDR2 YNNKEL (reference sequence). V lost 6 bases and J 1 base, leaving 21 bases between the germline ends. The CDR3 is CASSLAQVRTSQETQYF. CDR3 sequence (DNA): TGTGCCAGCAGTCTCGCTCAGGTCAGAACGAGCCAAGAGACCCAGTACTTC.

This clonotype came up many times. This chain uses TRBV2 with TRBJ2-5; 8 positions agree with TRBD1. Germline V lookup: CDR1 SNHLY, CDR2 FYNNEI. The CDR3 is 16 amino acids. V gave up 4 bases and J gave up 10 bases; unmatched junction bases: 17. CDR3 sequence: CASSGRGQGARYLQYF. In DNA form, the CDR3 reads TGTGCCAGCAGTGGAAGGGGTCAGGGGGCAAGATACCTCCAGTACTTC.

The sample holds many counts of this clonotype. V and J are TRBV5-5 and TRBJ2-5; TRBD1 might be the D (7 bases). The length of the CDR3 is 14 residues. V lost 0 bases and J 4 bases, leaving 10 bases between the germline ends. Looked up from germline, CDR1 is SGHKS and CDR2 is YYEKEE (reference sequence). DNA for the CDR3: TGTGCCAGCAGCTTGGATCAGGGGGGAGAGACCCAGTACTTC. It translates to CASSLDQGGETQYF.

This clonotype was seen repeatedly, ten times or more. This rearrangement joins TRBV7-6 to TRBJ2-7, with D unclear. Trimming took off 1 base at V and 2 bases at J, with 15 bases between the two ends. This CDR3 is 16 amino acids long. From germline, CDR1 is SGHVS and CDR2 FNYEAQ. CDR3 coding DNA: TGTGCCAGCAGCTTAGATGAGCGAGCGCCTCCCTACGAGCAGTACTTC. Translating gives CASSLDERAPPYEQYF.

This clonotype showed up many times. The chain carries TRBV7-9 and TRBJ2-5; weak D call: TRBD1 (7 bases). The V end was cut by 3 bases, the J end by 7 bases, with 18 bases between. Germline CDR1 SEHNR, CDR2 FQNEAQ (reference sequence). The CDR3 has 15 amino acids. The CDR3 sequence is CASSFRQGMEGTQYF. The DNA for the CDR3 is TGTGCCAGCAGCTTCCGACAGGGAATGGAGGGGACCCAGTACTTC.

There are many counts of this clonotype. J is TRBJ1-3 and V is TRBV19; D gene uncertain. CDR3 length: 16 residues. Germline V lookup: CDR1 LNHDA, CDR2 SQIVND (reference sequence). V was pared by 3 bases and J by 0 bases, with 12 bases between. Here the CDR3 DNA reads TGTGCCAGTAGTATTGAGGCAGTTCGCTCTGGAAACACCATATATTTT. Translated: CASSIEAVRSGNTIYF.

This sequence joins TRBV20-1 and TRBJ2-5; the match to TRBD1 covers 8 bases. Germline V gene lookup returns CDR1 DFQATT and CDR2 SNEGSKA (reference sequence). The CDR3 is made up of 13 amino acids. J was trimmed by 4 bases and V by 3 bases; bases with no gene match: 4. Here the CDR3 reads CSARTQGGETQYF. In nucleotides, the CDR3 is TGCAGTGCTAGGACACAGGGGGGAGAGACCCAGTACTTC.

This clonotype was seen many times. V is TRBV6-2 or TRBV6-3 and J is TRBJ2-7; TRBD2 matches at 7 bases. J lost 5 bases, V lost 5 bases, and 6 bases had no gene match. The CDR3 is 13 residues long. Germline V gene lookup returns CDR1 MNHEY and CDR2 SVGEGT. The CDR3 here is CASSRTRVHEQYF. CDR3 in DNA: TGTGCCAGCAGTAGGACTAGGGTCCACGAGCAGTACTTC.

V gene TRBV28 combines with J gene TRBJ2-7; TRBD1 matches at 8 bases. The V gene's germline CDR1 is MDHEN and CDR2 SYDVKM. This CDR3 has 13 residues. J lost 3 bases, V lost 6 bases, and 4 bases had no gene match. Written as DNA, the CDR3 is TGTGCCAGCAGGACAGGGGTCGTCTACGAGCAGTACTTC. Amino acids: CASRTGVVYEQYF.

In its sample, this clonotype was seen many times. Written as DNA, the CDR3 is TGTGCCAGCAGCCAAGTCGGGACTAGCGGGATCTTCTACGAGCAGTACTTC. It translates to CASSQVGTSGIFYEQYF. V is TRBV3-1 and J is TRBJ2-7, with 13 bases matching TRBD2. The CDR3 has 17 amino acids. Germline-derived CDR1 and CDR2 are LGHDT and YNNKEL (reference sequence). The V and J ends lost 1 base and 3 bases, in that order; junction bases with no gene match: 6.

This clonotype was observed at least ten times. The V and J genes are TRBV9 and TRBJ1-2; the match to TRBD1 covers 7 bases. The CDR3 spans 15 residues. Germline CDR1 and CDR2: SGDLS and YYNGEE. V shed 2 bases and J 8 bases; nucleotides not matched to a gene: 12. CDR3 loop: CASSVRDSLRRGYTF. CDR3 DNA: TGTGCCAGCAGCGTCCGGGACAGCCTTCGCCGGGGCTACACCTTC.

This clonotype was picked up many times. The rearrangement uses TRBV6-1 and TRBJ2-2, with D unclear. The V gene lost 5 bases and the J gene lost 0 bases, with 13 bases spanning the gap. CDR1 is MNHNS and CDR2 is SASEGT in the germline V gene. The CDR3 has 16 amino acids. CDR3 in DNA: TGTGCCAGCAGTCCGTACGGGTTAACGAACACCGGGGAGCTGTTTTTT. It translates to CASSPYGLTNTGELFF.

This clonotype is a singleton in its sample. The chain uses TRBV9 and TRBJ1-1; D is ambiguous. This CDR3 comprises 12 residues. Germline-derived CDR1 and CDR2 are SGDLS and YYNGEE. Trimming left V 4 bases short and J 8 bases short, with 12 bases between. The DNA of the CDR3 is TGTGCCAGCAGCCTCCCACCGGTCGAAGCTTTCTTT. Translated, it gives CASSLPPVEAFF.

This clonotype was detected ten times or more. The chain employs TRBV5-1 and TRBJ1-1, with TRBD1 as a possible D gene (6 bases). This CDR3 is built from 13 residues. Germline V CDR1 and CDR2: SGHRS, YFSETQ. Trimming took off 5 bases at V and 5 bases at J, with 13 bases between the two ends. In DNA, the CDR3 is TGCGCCAGCAGGCAACCAGGGGATACTGAAGCTTTCTTT. It codes for CASRQPGDTEAFF.